This passage covers 28 T cell receptor beta chains from one sample sequenced in a study of cytomegalovirus exposure and HLA in healthy donors. The primer mix had 60 Vbeta and 13 Jbeta primers. Method: immunoSEQ multiplex PCR; TCRdb's copy keeps in-frame clones and lacks some. This table has more than 110,000 clones, 77% appearing once. Sequencing input: PBMCs. These receptors were collected from a woman in her forties or fifties in good health and CMV-seronegative.

The chain carries TRBV11-2 and TRBJ2-3, with D possibly matching TRBD2 (7 bases). Looked up from germline, CDR1 is SGHAT and CDR2 is FQNNGV. This CDR3 region has 15 residues. The V end lost 2 bases, the J end lost 5 bases, and 14 bases lay between the germline ends. The CDR3 sequence is CASSLWEGGGDTQYF. CDR3 DNA: TGTGCCAGCAGCTTATGGGAGGGGGGTGGAGATACGCAGTATTTT. The entire variable domain, with the rest obtained from reference TRBV11-2 and TRBJ2-3, is as follows: EAGVAQSPRYKIIEKRQSVAFWCNPISGHATLYWYQQILGQGPKLLIQFQNNGVVDDSQLPKDRFSAERLKGVDSTLKIQPAKLEDSAVYLCASSLWEGGGDTQYFGPGTRLTVL.

In its sample, this clone was seen once. This chain uses TRBV5-4 with TRBJ2-3; TRBD1 might be the D (6 bases). The CDR3 is 14 residues long. Looked up from germline, CDR1 is SGHNT and CDR2 is YYREEE (reference sequence). Trimming pared 5 bases from V and 0 bases from J, leaving 10 bases between. The CDR3 loop is CASRQGGSTDTQYF. CDR3 in DNA: TGTGCCAGCAGACAGGGTGGGAGCACAGATACGCAGTATTTT.

The table lists this clone with a few counts. The gene calls are TRBV7-9 and TRBJ1-2, with D possibly TRBD1 on 6 matching bases. This CDR3 has 13 residues. CDR1 is SEHNR, CDR2 FQNEAQ, per germline (reference sequence). V was shortened by 8 bases and J by 4 bases, with 14 bases between the two germline ends. CDR3 region: CASDRLTSYGYTF. The CDR3 DNA reads as TGTGCCAGCGACAGGCTAACCTCCTATGGCTACACCTTC. The entire variable domain, with the rest obtained from reference TRBV7-9 and TRBJ1-2, is as follows: DTGVSQNPRHKITKRGQNVTFRCDPISEHNRLYWYRQTLGQGPEFLTYFQNEAQLEKSRLLSDRFSAERPKGSFSTLEIQRTEQGDSAMYLCASDRLTSYGYTFGSGTRLTVV.

As to this clone: The junction does not match germline at one end; this may be a read error. The genes are TRBV7-7 and TRBJ2-5; 7 bases fit TRBD1. Germline V gene lookup returns CDR1 SSHAT and CDR2 FNYEAQ (reference sequence). The CDR3 spans 14 residues. The CDR3 sequence is CASSRQGGGETQYF. The CDR3 DNA reads TGTGCTAGCAGCCGACAGGGTGGCGGAGAGACCCAGTACTTC.

V gene TRBV2 combines with J gene TRBJ2-5; perhaps TRBD1 as D (6 bases). Germline assignment: CDR1 SNHLY and CDR2 FYNNEI. The CDR3 length is 13 residues. With 5 bases removed from V and 5 bases from J, the gap between germline ends came to 12 bases. CDR3 protein: CASSLQGSETQYF. The DNA for the CDR3 is TGTGCCAGCAGTTTACAGGGTAGCGAGACCCAGTACTTC.

This clone was picked up a small number of times. The chain joins TRBV7-9 to TRBJ1-3; no clear D gene. V was pared by 6 bases and J by 2 bases, with 8 bases between. CDR1 and CDR2 (germline): SEHNR, FQNEAQ (reference sequence). This CDR3 is 13 amino acids long. The CDR3 loop reads CASSLYAGNTIYF. The CDR3 DNA follows: TGTGCCAGCAGTTTGTATGCTGGAAACACCATATATTTT.

This chain joins TRBV29-1 and TRBJ1-4; 9 bases are a match to TRBD1. The CDR3 runs 14 residues. From germline, CDR1 is SQVTM and CDR2 ANQGSEA. J lost 7 bases, V lost 4 bases, and 7 bases had no gene match. For the CDR3, the DNA is TGCAGCGTTGCGAGGACAGGGGCCCCTGAAAAACTGTTTTTT. This codes for CSVARTGAPEKLFF.

The chain carries TRBV4-1 and TRBJ2-3; TRBD1 might be the D (6 bases). Germline V lookup: CDR1 MGHRA, CDR2 YSYEKL. The CDR3 runs 16 residues. The ends were cut back, 3 bases at V and 1 base at J, with 14 bases in the middle. The CDR3 region is CASSQGRGGGTDTQYF. The CDR3 DNA sequence: TGCGCCAGCAGCCAGGGGCGTGGGGGCGGCACAGATACGCAGTATTTT.

The chain is built from TRBV18 and TRBJ2-2; no firm D call. In germline, CDR1 is KGHSH, CDR2 LQKENI. V was shortened by 5 bases and J by 4 bases, with 11 bases between the two germline ends. This CDR3 contains 14 residues. The CDR3 protein is CASSTTVGTGELFF. The CDR3 DNA follows: TGTGCCAGCTCAACAACAGTCGGCACCGGGGAGCTGTTTTTT.

The V call is TRBV30, the J call TRBJ1-4; D might be TRBD1 (6 bases). V was clipped by 0 bases and J by 4 bases, with 15 bases between them. The germline V gene encodes CDR1 GTSNPN and CDR2 SVGIG (reference sequence). The CDR3 spans 16 residues. This chain's CDR3 is CAWSVQTGGNNEKLFF. CDR3 DNA: TGTGCCTGGAGTGTACAGACAGGTGGAAATAATGAAAAACTGTTTTTT.

The chain couples TRBV6-1 to TRBJ1-6; 8 bases are a match to TRBD1. The V segment lost 4 bases and the J segment 2 bases; nucleotides outside the gene matches: 4. CDR3 length: 16 amino acids. Germline V CDR1 and CDR2: MNHNS, SASEGT. CDR3 sequence (DNA): TGTGCCAGCAGTGGACAGGGGAACCCCTATAATTCACCCCTCCACTTT. It yields the protein CASSGQGNPYNSPLHF.

This clone was found once. The rearrangement links TRBV28 to TRBJ1-4; 7 nucleotides align to TRBD1. Trimming removed 7 bases from V and 7 bases from J; junction bases left unmatched: 9. Germline V lookup: CDR1 MDHEN, CDR2 SYDVKM. The CDR3 consists of 14 residues. The CDR3 DNA reads TGTGCCAGCATCGATACAGGGGTGGGTGAAAAACTGTTTTTT. Its protein product is CASIDTGVGEKLFF.

The V gene is TRBV30, the J gene TRBJ2-5; perhaps TRBD2 as D (8 bases). The CDR3 has 14 amino acids. Deletions cut 2 bases from V and 5 bases from J, with 15 bases between. The germline V gene encodes CDR1 GTSNPN and CDR2 SVGIG (reference sequence). The CDR3 coding sequence is TGTGCCTGGAGTCGGACTAGCAGGGGGGAGACCCAGTACTTC. Translated: CAWSRTSRGETQYF.

The chain joins TRBV14 to TRBJ1-1, with 8 bases aligning to TRBD1. Trimming at V came to 2 bases and at J to 7 bases, leaving 6 bases not matched to a gene. The CDR3 covers 14 residues. Germline-derived CDR1 and CDR2 are SGHDN and FVKESK. The CDR3, as DNA: TGTGCCAGCAGCCAAATGACAGGGGACTGTGAAGCTTTCTTT. Protein: CASSQMTGDCEAFF.

This chain uses TRBV7-9 with TRBJ2-3; D unresolved. Germline V gene sequence: CDR1 SEHNR, CDR2 FQNEAQ (reference sequence). CDR3 length: 14 residues. V shed 5 bases and J shed 6 bases, with 15 bases lying between them. DNA for the CDR3: TGTGCCAGCAGCCCTCCCAGACACATTGATACGCAGTATTTT. This gives the protein CASSPPRHIDTQYF.

This clone was counted between two and nine times. The chain has TRBV5-6 and TRBJ1-1; D gene unclear. CDR1 and CDR2 (germline): SGHDT, YYEEEE. V was cut by 1 base and J by 1 base, with 5 bases left in between. The CDR3 runs 13 residues. The CDR3, as DNA: TGTGCCAGCAGCTTGATGGCGAACACTGAAGCTTTCTTT. The encoded protein is CASSLMANTEAFF. Full variable domain (remainder filled in from reference TRBV5-6 and TRBJ1-1): DAGVTQSPTHLIKTRGQQVTLRCSPKSGHDTVSWYQQALGQGPQFIFQYYEEEERQRGNFPDRFSGHQFPNYSSELNVNALLLGDSALYLCASSLMANTEAFFGQGTRLTVV.

V gene TRBV28 combines with J gene TRBJ1-5, with a possible D match to TRBD1 (6 bases). The V and J ends lost 3 bases and 2 bases respectively, with 11 bases between them. Germline CDR1 MDHEN, CDR2 SYDVKM. This CDR3 has 15 amino acids. The CDR3 region has the DNA TGTGCCAGCAGTTTCGGTTCAGGGGGCAATCAGCCCCAGCATTTT. It is translated as CASSFGSGGNQPQHF.

The chain links TRBV2 to TRBJ2-5; D call uncertain. Germline loops: CDR1 SNHLY, CDR2 FYNNEI. CDR3 length: 14 amino acids. The V end lost 5 bases, the J end lost 5 bases, and 15 bases lay between the germline ends. CDR3 in DNA: TGTGCCAGCAGTCCCCCCGACTTGCGGGAGACCCAGTACTTC. Translation: CASSPPDLRETQYF.

Only a few counts were recorded for this clone. The rearrangement uses TRBV29-1 and TRBJ1-3; maybe TRBD1 (6 bases). Trimming pared 4 bases from V and 4 bases from J, leaving 14 bases between. The CDR3 covers 14 residues. Germline lookup yields CDR1 SQVTM and CDR2 ANQGSEA. The CDR3 coding sequence is TGCAGCGTTGCCTTTGGGGGCTCCGGAAACACCATATATTTT. This sequence encodes CSVAFGGSGNTIYF.

V usage is TRBV27 and J usage is TRBJ1-6; no definite D call. V lost 3 bases and J 0 bases, leaving 6 bases between the germline ends. Germline V gives CDR1 MNHEY, CDR2 SMNVEV (reference sequence). CDR3 size: 15 residues. The CDR3 loop is CASSLSSSYNSPLHF. In DNA, the CDR3 is TGTGCCAGCAGTTTGTCGAGCTCCTATAATTCACCCCTCCACTTT.

The V and J genes are TRBV6-1 and TRBJ2-1; TRBD2 might be the D (6 bases). Germline V gene sequence: CDR1 MNHNS, CDR2 SASEGT. V lost 3 bases and J 3 bases, leaving 6 bases between the germline ends. The CDR3 runs to 13 residues. CDR3 in DNA: TGTGCCAGCAGTGAGCGGGGCTACAATGAGCAGTTCTTC. It specifies CASSERGYNEQFF.

The rearrangement uses TRBV5-6 and TRBJ1-2; the D is unclear. Germline assignment: CDR1 SGHDT and CDR2 YYEEEE. V lost 1 base and J lost 4, with 26 bases in between. This CDR3 region has 19 residues. The CDR3, as DNA: TGTGCCAGCAGCTTGTTTGCGAGCGAGGGCCTGAGCGGGTCCTATGGCTACACCTTC. Translated: CASSLFASEGLSGSYGYTF.

The chain couples TRBV7-8 to TRBJ2-1, with 9 nucleotides matching TRBD2. The trim removed 4 bases at V and 7 bases at J, leaving 8 bases unmatched. This CDR3 comprises 15 residues. The germline CDR1 and CDR2 sequences are SGHVS and FQNEAQ. The CDR3: CASSWRGGPPNEQFF. CDR3 bases: TGTGCCAGCAGCTGGCGGGGGGGCCCTCCGAATGAGCAGTTCTTC.

This chain connects TRBV28 to TRBJ1-2; D ambiguous. The V gene's germline CDR1 is MDHEN and CDR2 SYDVKM. V was pared by 3 bases and J by 8 bases, with 10 bases between. This CDR3 has 12 amino acids. The CDR3 region is CASSFGVWGYTF. DNA for the CDR3: TGTGCCAGCAGTTTCGGGGTTTGGGGCTACACCTTC.

This clone was found a few times. The chain combines TRBV20-1 with TRBJ1-1, with unresolved D. CDR1 is DFQATT, CDR2 SNEGSKA, per germline (reference sequence). This CDR3 contains 11 residues. The CDR3 here is CRYAGNTEAFF. The CDR3 region has the DNA TGCAGATATGCGGGGAACACTGAAGCTTTCTTT.

The chain joins TRBV7-2 to TRBJ2-7, with D maybe TRBD2 (6 bases). V lost 2 bases and J 2 bases, leaving 16 bases between the germline ends. From germline, CDR1 is SGHTA and CDR2 FQGNSA. The CDR3 extends over 16 amino acids. CDR3 protein: CASSLRPPPGAYEQYF. CDR3 in DNA: TGTGCCAGCAGCTTAAGGCCCCCCCCGGGGGCCTACGAGCAGTACTTC. The full variable domain, with the rest looked up from reference TRBV7-2 and TRBJ2-7, is GAGVSQSPSNKVTEKGKDVELRCDPISGHTALYWYRQSLGQGLEFLIYFQGNSAPDKSGLPSDRFSAERTGGSVSTLTIQRTQQEDSAVYLCASSLRPPPGAYEQYFGPGTRLTVT.

The chain has TRBV7-9 and TRBJ1-4; D is possibly TRBD1 (6 bases). Germline V gives CDR1 SEHNR, CDR2 FQNEAQ (reference sequence). With 5 bases removed from V and 0 bases from J, the gap between germline ends came to 16 bases. The CDR3 is 17 amino acids. The CDR3 coding sequence is TGTGCCAGCAGCCCGTTACAGGGTGTACCAACTAATGAAAAACTGTTTTTT. Protein: CASSPLQGVPTNEKLFF.

The chain joins TRBV10-1 to TRBJ1-4; D remains unclear. Germline V gene data show CDR1 as WNHNN and CDR2 as SYGVQD (reference sequence). The CDR3 contains 15 residues. Trimming took 4 bases from V and 0 from J, leaving 9 bases between them. CDR3 loop: CASSGAGATNEKLFF. In DNA, the CDR3 is TGCGCCAGCAGTGGGGCAGGTGCAACTAATGAAAAACTGTTTTTT.